This TCR beta chain was captured in a study of blood T cell repertoires in COVID-19. Overall study: Nucleic acid was either cDNA or gDNA, and it came from T cells, B-cell-depleted T cells, or PBMCs.

Per the germline V gene, CDR1 is SGHTA and CDR2 is FQGNSA. The CDR3 covers 13 residues. The V gene end was trimmed by 8 bases and the J gene end by 4 bases; junction bases not matched to a gene: 4. Original analysis: The assay estimated nucleated cells by amplifying reference gene primers. Produced via immunoSEQ multiplex PCR; TCRdb's table is partial and in-frame only. Clone size and V and J calls were adopted from that table, with D and trimming inferred from the DNA. The sample shows some 250,000 clones, 82% of them seen only once. This clonotype was obtained from a woman in her sixties with active or convalescent COVID-19. This chain links TRBV7-2 with TRBJ1-4; 7 nucleotides match TRBD1. Sequencing used peripheral blood. The CDR3 coding sequence is TGTGCCAGCGGACAGGCATTTAATGAAAAACTGTTTTTT. Translation: CASGQAFNEKLFF.